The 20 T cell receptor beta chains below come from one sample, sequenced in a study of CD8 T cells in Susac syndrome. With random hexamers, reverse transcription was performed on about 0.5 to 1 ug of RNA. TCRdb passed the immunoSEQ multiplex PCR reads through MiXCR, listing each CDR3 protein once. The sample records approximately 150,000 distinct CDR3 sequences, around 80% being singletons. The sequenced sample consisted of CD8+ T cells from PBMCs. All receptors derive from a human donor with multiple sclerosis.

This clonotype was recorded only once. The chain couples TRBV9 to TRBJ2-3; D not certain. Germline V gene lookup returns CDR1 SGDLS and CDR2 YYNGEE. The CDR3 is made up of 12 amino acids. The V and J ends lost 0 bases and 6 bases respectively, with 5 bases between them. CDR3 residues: CASSVAGDTQYF. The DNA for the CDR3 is TGTGCCAGCAGCGTAGCCGGGGATACGCAGTATTTT.

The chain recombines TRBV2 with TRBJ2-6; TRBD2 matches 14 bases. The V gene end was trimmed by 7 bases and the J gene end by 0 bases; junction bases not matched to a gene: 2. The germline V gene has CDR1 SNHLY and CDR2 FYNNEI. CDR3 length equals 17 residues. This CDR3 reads CASKGTSGGSGANVLTF. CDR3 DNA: TGTGCCAGCAAAGGGACTAGCGGGGGCTCTGGGGCCAACGTCCTGACTTTC.

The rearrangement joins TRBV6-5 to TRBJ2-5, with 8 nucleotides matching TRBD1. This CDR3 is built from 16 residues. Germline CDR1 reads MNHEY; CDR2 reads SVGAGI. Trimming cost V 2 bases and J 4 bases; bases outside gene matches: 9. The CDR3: CASSYQAGGSGETQYF. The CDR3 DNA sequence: TGTGCCAGCAGTTACCAAGCAGGGGGCTCGGGAGAGACCCAGTACTTC.

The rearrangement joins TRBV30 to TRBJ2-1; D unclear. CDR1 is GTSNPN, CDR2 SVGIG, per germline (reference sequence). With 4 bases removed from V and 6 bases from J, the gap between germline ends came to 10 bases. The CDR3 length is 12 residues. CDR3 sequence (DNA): TGTGCCTGGACTCCGGGCCTCAATGAGCAGTTCTTC. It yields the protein CAWTPGLNEQFF.

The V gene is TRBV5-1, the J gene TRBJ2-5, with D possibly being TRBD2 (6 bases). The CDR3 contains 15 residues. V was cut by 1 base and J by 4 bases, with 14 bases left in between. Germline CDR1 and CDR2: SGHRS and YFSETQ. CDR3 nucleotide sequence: TGCGCCAGCAGCTTGAGGGGCAGGGAGGCAGAGACCCAGTACTTC. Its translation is CASSLRGREAETQYF.

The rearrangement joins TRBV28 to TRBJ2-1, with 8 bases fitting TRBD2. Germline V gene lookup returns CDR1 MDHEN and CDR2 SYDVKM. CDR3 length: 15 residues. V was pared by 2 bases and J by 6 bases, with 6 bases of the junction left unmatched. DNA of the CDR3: TGTGCCAGCAGTTTACTCGGGGGGGCCCCCAATGAGCAGTTCTTC. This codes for CASSLLGGAPNEQFF.

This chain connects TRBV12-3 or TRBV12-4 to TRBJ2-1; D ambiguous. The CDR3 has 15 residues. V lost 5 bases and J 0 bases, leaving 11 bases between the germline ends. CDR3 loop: CASSVRTASYNEQFF. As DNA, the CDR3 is TGTGCCAGCAGTGTTAGGACGGCCTCCTACAATGAGCAGTTCTTC.

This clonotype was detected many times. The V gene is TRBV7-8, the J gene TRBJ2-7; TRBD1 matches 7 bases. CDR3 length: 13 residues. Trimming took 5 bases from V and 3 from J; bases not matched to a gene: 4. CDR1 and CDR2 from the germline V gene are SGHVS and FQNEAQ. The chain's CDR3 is CASSERQGYEQYV. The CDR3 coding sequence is TGTGCCAGCAGCGAGCGACAGGGCTACGAGCAGTACGTC.

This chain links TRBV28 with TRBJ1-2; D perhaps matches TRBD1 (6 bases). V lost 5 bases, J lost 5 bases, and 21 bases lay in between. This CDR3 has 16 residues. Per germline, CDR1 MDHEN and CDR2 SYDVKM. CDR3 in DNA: TGTGCCAGCAGTCCAGCGCCGAGGGAGGGGGAGTATGGCTACACCTTC. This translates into CASSPAPREGEYGYTF.

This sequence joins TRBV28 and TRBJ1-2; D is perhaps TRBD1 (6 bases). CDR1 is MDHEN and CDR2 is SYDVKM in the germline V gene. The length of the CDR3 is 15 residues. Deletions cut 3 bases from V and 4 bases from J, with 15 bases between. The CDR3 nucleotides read TGTGCCAGCAGTTTTTTCAGGGGATCGGCCTATGGCTACACCTTC. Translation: CASSFFRGSAYGYTF.

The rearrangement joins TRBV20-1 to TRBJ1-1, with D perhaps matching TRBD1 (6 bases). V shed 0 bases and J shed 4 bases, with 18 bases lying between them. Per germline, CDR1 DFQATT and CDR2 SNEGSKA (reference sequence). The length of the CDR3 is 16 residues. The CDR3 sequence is CSARDSQGTRGTEAFF. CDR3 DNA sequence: TGCAGTGCTAGAGATTCCCAGGGGACGCGCGGCACTGAAGCTTTCTTT.

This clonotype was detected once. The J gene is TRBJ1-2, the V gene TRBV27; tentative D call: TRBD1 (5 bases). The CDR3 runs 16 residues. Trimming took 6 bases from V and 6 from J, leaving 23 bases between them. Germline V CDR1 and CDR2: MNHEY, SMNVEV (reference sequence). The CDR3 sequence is CASSLLGEGSIHGYTF. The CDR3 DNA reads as TGTGCCAGCAGCCTATTGGGGGAGGGGAGTATTCATGGCTACACCTTC.

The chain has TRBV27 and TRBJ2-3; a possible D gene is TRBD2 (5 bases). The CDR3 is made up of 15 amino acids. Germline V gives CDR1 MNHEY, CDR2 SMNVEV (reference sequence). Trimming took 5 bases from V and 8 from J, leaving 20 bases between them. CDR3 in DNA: TGTGCCAGCAGTGCCGCGGGTTTCGGGGTGGGTACGCAGTATTTT. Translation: CASSAAGFGVGTQYF.

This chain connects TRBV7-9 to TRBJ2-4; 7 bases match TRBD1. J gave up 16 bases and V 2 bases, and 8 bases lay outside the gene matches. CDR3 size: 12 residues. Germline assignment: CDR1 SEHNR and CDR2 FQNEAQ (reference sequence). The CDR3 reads CASSLLGQAPYF. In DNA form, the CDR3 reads TGTGCCAGCAGCTTATTAGGACAGGCGCCCTACTTC.

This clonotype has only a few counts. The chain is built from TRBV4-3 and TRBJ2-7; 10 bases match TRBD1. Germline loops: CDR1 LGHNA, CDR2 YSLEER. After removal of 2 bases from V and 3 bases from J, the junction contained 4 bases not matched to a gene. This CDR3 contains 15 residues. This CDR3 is CASSQTGTGDYEQYF. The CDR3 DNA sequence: TGCGCCAGCAGCCAAACCGGGACAGGGGACTACGAGCAGTACTTC.

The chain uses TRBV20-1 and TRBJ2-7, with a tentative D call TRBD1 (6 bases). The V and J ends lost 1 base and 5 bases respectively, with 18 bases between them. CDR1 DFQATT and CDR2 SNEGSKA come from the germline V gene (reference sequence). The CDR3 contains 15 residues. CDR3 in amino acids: CSARVRGEEDNEQYF. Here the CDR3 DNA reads TGCAGTGCTAGAGTCAGGGGAGAGGAGGACAACGAGCAGTACTTC.

The CDR3 DNA sequence: TGTGCCAGCAGGACCCTACAGGGTACTGAAGCTTTCTTT. Translating it yields CASRTLQGTEAFF. The chain has TRBV12-3 or TRBV12-4 and TRBJ1-1, with a tentative D call TRBD1 (6 bases). The V end was cut by 6 bases, the J end by 5 bases, with 13 bases between. The CDR3 consists of 13 residues.

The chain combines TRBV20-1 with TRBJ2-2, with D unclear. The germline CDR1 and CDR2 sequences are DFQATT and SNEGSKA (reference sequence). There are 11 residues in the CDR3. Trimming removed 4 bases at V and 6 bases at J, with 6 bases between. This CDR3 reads CSAKRPGELFF. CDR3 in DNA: TGCAGTGCTAAGAGACCCGGGGAGCTGTTTTTT.

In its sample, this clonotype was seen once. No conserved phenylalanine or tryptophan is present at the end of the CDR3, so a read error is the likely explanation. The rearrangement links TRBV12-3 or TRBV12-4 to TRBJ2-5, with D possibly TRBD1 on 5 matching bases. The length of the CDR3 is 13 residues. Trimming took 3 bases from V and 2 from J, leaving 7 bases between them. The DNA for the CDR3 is TGTGCCAGCAGTTTCAACAGGCAAGAGACCCAGTACCTC. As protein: CASSFNRQETQYL.

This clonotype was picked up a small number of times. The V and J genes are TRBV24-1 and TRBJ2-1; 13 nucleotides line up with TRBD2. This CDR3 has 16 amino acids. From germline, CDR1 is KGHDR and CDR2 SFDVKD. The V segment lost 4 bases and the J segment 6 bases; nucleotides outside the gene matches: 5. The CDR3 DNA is TGTGCCACCAGTGACTCCGGGACTAGCGGGGCCAATGAGCAGTTCTTC. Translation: CATSDSGTSGANEQFF.